The 3 T cell receptor beta chains below were found in one sample sequenced in a study of lymphopenia after photon versus proton radiotherapy. TCRdb keeps only in-frame clones here, not all; method: immunoSEQ multiplex PCR. The sample lists around 6,800 clones, over 65% seen once, with 45% to 65% in the top ten. The sample consisted of peripheral blood, taken from a patient treated with photon-based radiotherapy. These receptors were obtained from a man aged 30-40 years with gastric cancer.

This chain connects TRBV19 to TRBJ1-5, with TRBD1 matching 7 bases. Germline values: CDR1 LNHDA, CDR2 SQIVND (reference sequence). With 5 bases clipped from V and 7 bases from J, the junction kept 14 bases outside the gene matches. The CDR3 has 16 amino acids. The CDR3 sequence is CASSLRDSLEGQPQHF. The DNA for the CDR3 is TGTGCCAGTAGTCTCCGGGACAGCCTCGAGGGCCAGCCCCAGCATTTT.

The chain links TRBV11-1 to TRBJ1-1; no clear D. This CDR3 spans 14 amino acids. Trimming shortened V by 5 bases and J by 1 base, and 11 bases separated the two germline ends. The germline CDR1 and CDR2 sequences are SGHAT and FQDESV (reference sequence). The CDR3 is CASSPWTENTEAFF. CDR3 DNA sequence: TGTGCCAGCAGCCCCTGGACGGAGAACACTGAAGCTTTCTTT.

The V gene is TRBV11-2, the J gene TRBJ2-5; D is ambiguous. In germline, CDR1 is SGHAT, CDR2 FQNNGV. The CDR3 spans 12 residues. The V end lost 5 bases, the J end lost 4 bases, and 8 bases lay between the germline ends. The CDR3, as DNA: TGTGCCAGCAGCGCGGAGAGAGAGACCCAGTACTTC. Translated, it gives CASSAERETQYF.